This T cell receptor (beta chain) comes out of a study of IL-32 and malignant T cell survival in cutaneous lymphoma (dated by TCRdb to the early 2020s). Regarding the complete study: High-throughput TCR sequencing tested whether surviving TCR Vbeta+ T cells in IL-32 cultures were the malignant clone rather than benign T cells sharing that Vbeta. Samples from a couple of CTCL donors were studied by high-throughput TCR sequencing, and IL-32beta was confirmed to support malignant T cell survival in vitro.

Worth noting for this clone: Its specific antigen is unknown. No quality values exist for individual bases; no much larger clone is one base distant.

The blood samples were obtained from patients with leukemic cutaneous T cell lymphoma (Sezary syndrome) who were treated at a US cutaneous lymphoma program. Ficoll centrifugation was used to isolate peripheral blood mononuclear cells from the blood of patients. For CDR1 and CDR2, the germline V gene lists MNHEY and SVGAGI. V loses 6 bases of germline sequence and J loses 6 bases, and the interval between the two ends is 16 bases. The CDR3 covers 14 residues, taking in both the cysteine and the phenylalanine. Only the CDR3 region is kept as DNA, spanning 42 bases read in frame from base 1. What the research found in general, with its limitations: The kinetics of enhanced malignant T cell survival in culture differed somewhat between CTCL blood donors. Malignant T cell survival in vitro appeared to be supported by IL-32beta through the induction of large CD14+ antigen-presenting cells that reduced apoptosis. According to TCR sequencing, the TCRs of malignant T cells persisted after in vitro culture with IL-32beta. No exact culture duration for the TCR-sequenced samples was stated in the methods.

The QIAamp DNA Mini kit was used to extract genomic DNA, which was then profiled by immunoSEQ with about 90-450 ng of DNA template. TCRdb stores this immuneACCESS table with in-frame sequences only. Part of the clones is absent; in the studies checked, under half of the shortfall reflects unresolved V genes, and no reason is known for the rest. The sample table shows about 2,200 clones, and 82% are seen once. Together, the top ten hold less than 55% of the sample. This receptor was obtained from a human donor with cutaneous T cell lymphoma. The chain couples TRBV6-5 to TRBJ2-3; the D call is possibly TRBD1 or TRBD2, each sharing 5 bases. Material: blood, obtained on day 0. The CDR3 sequence is CASRKGSFADTQYF. The sequence in DNA is TGTGCCAGCAGGAAGGGGAGTTTTGCGGATACGCAGTATTTT.